This T cell receptor (beta chain) appears in the sequencing data of a study of blood T cell repertoires in COVID-19. About the study: Samples taken during acute and convalescent COVID-19 were collected in the United States, Italy and Spain. From T cells, B-cell-depleted T cells, or PBMCs came the material, which was cDNA or gDNA.

Per the authors' pipeline: Estimation of nucleated cell counts relied on the amplification of reference gene primers. Profiling relied on immunoSEQ multiplex PCR, and the TCRdb table lists in-frame clones only, not all of them. V and J calls and clone size are given by that table; D and trimming were obtained from the DNA. Here the sample spans approximately 71,000 clones, 90% being singletons. This clone has just one count. Material: peripheral blood. The sequence was obtained from a woman aged 18-35 years with acute or convalescent COVID-19.

The CDR3 DNA sequence: TGTGCCAGCAGTGGGGTGTCCGGGACAATTCACTACAATGAGCAGTTCTTC. Amino acid sequence: CASSGVSGTIHYNEQFF. The V call is TRBV2, the J call TRBJ2-1, with a tentative D call TRBD1 (6 bases). This CDR3 region has 17 residues. Germline V gene data show CDR1 as SNHLY and CDR2 as FYNNEI. The V and J ends lost 4 bases and 3 bases respectively, with 19 bases between them.